Listed below are T cell receptor beta chains from one sample, sequenced in a study of OX40 agonist ivuxolimab in advanced cancers. Sequencing used immunoSEQ multiplex PCR; TCRdb keeps in-frame clones, though not all of them. The sample has tens of thousands of clones, approximately 91% seen once. This specimen consisted of CD4+ or CD8+ T cells sorted from blood, obtained in a trial of the OX40 agonist ivuxolimab. These TCRs come from an adult with an advanced solid tumor such as melanoma, head and neck, liver or kidney cancer. CDR3s include the opening cysteine and the closing phenylalanine or tryptophan. D genes are given only for firm matches. Not all rows give a size; the values are once, few, many and, for expanded clones, a class.

>NA|TRBJ1-1|TRBV4-1|TRBD1
CASSHRTGEDTEAFF
TGCGCCAGCAGCCACCGGACAGGGGAGGACACTGAAGCTTTCTTT
>NA|TRBJ1-1|TRBV19|NA
CASSISQGSNTEAFF
TGTGCCAGTAGTATAAGTCAGGGGTCGAACACTGAAGCTTTCTTT
>NA|TRBJ1-2|TRBV4-2|TRBD1
CASSQWTGDPSNYGYTF
TGTGCCAGCAGCCAGTGGACAGGCGATCCGTCAAACTATGGCTACACCTTC
>NA|TRBJ2-2|TRBV7-3|NA
CASRPDRSSGELFF
TGTGCCAGCAGGCCGGACCGATCCTCCGGGGAGCTGTTTTTT
>NA|TRBJ2-7|TRBV28|NA
CASSLWASSYEQYF
TGTGCCAGCAGTTTATGGGCTAGCTCCTACGAGCAGTACTTC
>NA|TRBJ2-3|TRBV11-3|TRBD2
CASSSGLAGAKVRTDTQYF
TGTGCCAGCAGCTCGGGACTAGCGGGGGCCAAAGTAAGGACAGATACGCAGTATTTT
>NA|TRBJ1-3|TRBV21-1|NA
CASSISTKGFRNTIYF
TGTGCCAGCAGCATATCGACGAAGGGCTTCCGAAACACCATATATTTT
>NA|TRBJ2-1|TRBV19|NA
CASSRGVTEQFF
TGTGCCAGTAGTAGGGGAGTGACTGAGCAGTTCTTC
>once|TRBJ1-2|TRBV19|NA
CASSMMSGEIGYTF
TGTGCCAGTAGTATGATGTCAGGGGAGATTGGCTACACCTTC
>NA|TRBJ1-1|TRBV6-1|NA
CASSEVRMSTEAFF
TGTGCCAGCAGTGAGGTCCGGATGAGCACTGAAGCTTTCTTT
>NA|TRBJ2-7|TRBV6-5|NA
CASRPSYSYEQYF
TGTGCCAGCAGGCCCTCCTACTCCTACGAGCAGTACTTC
>NA|TRBJ2-7|TRBV4-3|TRBD2
CASSQGLAGGSYEQYF
TGCGCCAGCAGCCAAGGACTAGCGGGAGGATCCTACGAGCAGTACTTC
>NA|TRBJ1-1|TRBV27|TRBD1
CASSSRRGQTEAFF
TGTGCCAGCAGTTCACGCAGGGGGCAGACTGAAGCTTTCTTT
>NA|TRBJ2-3|TRBV6-1|NA
CASSPLGSWDTQYF
TGTGCCAGCAGCCCACTCGGGAGTTGGGATACGCAGTATTTT
>NA|TRBJ2-7|TRBV7-3|NA
CASSLTPSYEQYF
TGTGCCAGCAGCCTCACACCCTCCTACGAGCAGTACTTC
>NA|TRBJ1-1|TRBV27|NA
CASSVIQGTEAFF
TGTGCCAGCAGTGTTATACAGGGCACTGAAGCTTTCTTT
>once|TRBJ2-7|TRBV6-1|NA
CASEGAGSSYEQYF
TGTGCCAGCGAGGGCGCAGGGAGCTCCTACGAGCAGTACTTC
>NA|TRBJ1-1|TRBV19|NA
CASSIAISTEAFF
TGTGCCAGTAGTATAGCCATTTCGACCGAAGCTTTCTTT
>NA|TRBJ2-3|TRBV7-9|NA
CASSIDTQYF
TGTGCCAGCAGCATAGATACGCAGTATTTT
>once|TRBJ2-1|TRBV27|NA
CASTRGAAYNEQFF
TGTGCCAGCACCCGGGGGGCGGCGTACAATGAGCAGTTCTTC
>NA|TRBJ2-1|TRBV18|NA
CASSPKDRFSYNEQFF
TGTGCCAGCTCACCGAAGGACCGCTTCTCCTACAATGAGCAGTTCTTC
>NA|TRBJ2-5|TRBV4-1|NA
CASSQDHSGVGETQYF
TGCGCCAGCAGCCAAGATCATTCAGGGGTGGGAGAGACCCAGTACTTC
>NA|TRBJ1-1|TRBV7-3|NA
CASSWTVNTEAFF
TGTGCCAGCAGTTGGACAGTGAACACTGAAGCTTTCTTT
>NA|TRBJ2-1|TRBV15|TRBD2
CATSKAGGPNEQFF
TGTGCCACCAGCAAAGCGGGAGGGCCAAATGAGCAGTTCTTC
>NA|TRBJ2-5|TRBV5-8|TRBD1
CASSSTTGQLEETQYF
TGTGCCAGCAGCTCCACTACGGGACAGCTTGAAGAGACCCAGTACTTC
>NA|TRBJ1-5|TRBV2|TRBD1
CASSVTGQGLRQPQHF
TGTGCCAGCAGTGTAACGGGACAGGGGTTGAGGCAGCCCCAGCATTTT
>NA|TRBJ2-2|TRBV28|TRBD1
CASSLMVPGQGVTGHTGELFF
TGTGCCAGCAGTTTAATGGTCCCCGGACAGGGGGTCACGGGCCACACCGGGGAGCTGTTTTTT
>NA|TRBJ1-1|TRBV7-9|NA
CASSLIDTGEAFF
TGTGCCAGCAGCTTAATTGATACGGGTGAAGCTTTCTTT
>NA|TRBJ2-1|TRBV7-9|NA
CASSLLDPIYEQFF
TGTGCCAGCAGCTTACTTGACCCTATCTATGAGCAGTTCTTC
>NA|TRBJ2-6|TRBV5-4|NA
CASNPWQGGANVLTF
TGTGCCAGCAACCCCTGGCAGGGGGGGGCCAACGTCCTGACTTTC
>NA|TRBJ1-5|TRBV4-2|NA
CASSEEGSEPNQPQHF
TGTGCCAGCAGCGAAGAGGGTTCAGAACCCAATCAGCCCCAGCATTTT
>NA|TRBJ1-2|TRBV10-3|NA
CAILRQGPFNGYTF
TGTGCCATCCTCAGGCAGGGGCCTTTCAACGGCTACACCTTC
>once|TRBJ1-4|TRBV27|TRBD1
CASSPWTGGEKLFF
TGTGCCAGCAGTCCTTGGACAGGCGGGGAAAAACTGTTTTTT
>NA|TRBJ1-1|TRBV7-9|NA
CASSSTSGVATEAFF
TGTGCCAGCAGCTCCACATCCGGGGTAGCCACTGAAGCTTTCTTT
>once|TRBJ1-5|TRBV27|NA
CASSREGGYQPQHF
TGTGCCAGCAGCCGGGAGGGGGGATATCAGCCCCAGCATTTT
>NA|TRBJ1-2|TRBV28|TRBD1
CASSWAGGGYGYTF
TGTGCCAGCAGTTGGGCAGGGGGCGGGTATGGCTACACCTTC
>NA|TRBJ1-4|TRBV2|TRBD1
CASREQGITVPNEKLFF
TGTGCCAGCAGGGAACAGGGGATTACGGTGCCTAATGAAAAACTGTTTTTT
>NA|TRBJ2-1|TRBV27|NA
CASSLSGGNEQFF
TGTGCCAGCAGTTTATCAGGGGGGAATGAGCAGTTCTTC
>NA|TRBJ1-1|TRBV9|NA
CASSVGDRGEAFF
TGTGCCAGCAGCGTAGGCGATCGGGGTGAAGCTTTCTTT
>NA|TRBJ1-2|TRBV19|NA
CASSIFSDGYTF
TGTGCCAGTAGTATATTTAGCGACGGCTACACCTTC
>NA|TRBJ2-5|TRBV4-1|NA
CASRTESGETQYF
TGCGCCAGCAGGACGGAGTCGGGCGAGACCCAGTACTTC
>once|TRBJ1-6|TRBV6-5|NA
CASSYIGDHNSPLHF
TGTGCCAGCAGTTACATAGGGGACCATAATTCACCCCTCCACTTT
>NA|TRBJ1-1|TRBV7-9|TRBD1
CAGGTGEVSTEAFF
TGTGCCGGAGGGACAGGGGAAGTTTCCACTGAAGCTTTCTTT
>once|TRBJ2-1|TRBV9|TRBD2
CASSVSASGGVNNEQFF
TGTGCCAGCAGCGTTTCGGCTAGCGGGGGGGTTAACAATGAGCAGTTCTTC
>few|TRBJ1-2|TRBV6-5|NA
CASSYGQSYGYTF
TGTGCCAGCAGTTACGGGCAGTCGTATGGCTACACCTTC
>NA|TRBJ1-2|TRBV28|NA
CASSLRTNYGYTF
TGTGCCAGCAGTTTAAGGACGAACTATGGCTACACCTTC
>NA|TRBJ2-7|TRBV19|NA
CASSIAADSYEQYF
TGTGCCAGTAGTATCGCGGCAGACTCCTACGAGCAGTACTTC
>NA|TRBJ2-3|TRBV13|TRBD1
CASSATALDKQGEVPDTQYF
TGTGCCAGCAGCGCCACGGCCCTTGATAAACAGGGGGAGGTCCCAGATACGCAGTATTTT
>NA|TRBJ2-7|TRBV19|TRBD1
CASGAGTGSYEQYF
TGTGCCAGCGGGGCCGGGACAGGGTCATACGAGCAGTACTTC
>NA|TRBJ2-7|TRBV5-4|NA
CASSGPYEQYF
TGTGCCAGCAGCGGTCCCTACGAGCAGTACTTC
>few|TRBJ2-3|TRBV7-9|NA
CASSSTRDGTQYF
TGTGCCAGCAGCTCCACTCGAGACGGGACGCAGTATTTT
>NA|TRBJ2-1|TRBV4-1|NA
CASSQRLGLAPYNEQFF
TGCGCCAGCAGCCAACGCCTTGGGCTAGCGCCTTACAATGAGCAGTTCTTC
>NA|TRBJ2-7|TRBV11-2|TRBD2
CASTWTSGTYEQYF
TGTGCCAGCACTTGGACTAGCGGTACCTACGAGCAGTACTTC
>NA|TRBJ1-2|TRBV29-1|NA
CSVETLGGTNYGYTF
TGCAGCGTTGAAACCTTAGGGGGTACTAACTATGGCTACACCTTC
>NA|TRBJ2-1|TRBV19|NA
CASSLRRTYNEQFF
TGTGCCAGTAGCCTTAGAAGAACCTACAATGAGCAGTTCTTC
>NA|TRBJ2-2|TRBV14|NA
CASSQEWTETGELFF
TGTGCCAGCAGCCAAGAATGGACGGAGACCGGGGAGCTGTTTTTT
>NA|TRBJ2-7|TRBV28|TRBD1
CASSAPGQGRGMYF
TGTGCCAGCAGTGCCCCCGGACAGGGGCGGGGAATGTACTTC